Each of the 13 T cell receptor beta chains below was sequenced from the same sample in a study of T cell repertoires in cytomegalovirus infection. TCRdb reprocessed the reads via MiXCR and lists one record per CDR3 protein. The profile shows 150,000 to 200,000 distinct CDR3 sequences, roughly 17% of them singletons. Source material: CD8+ T cells from PBMCs. The source is a human donor in good health (CMV status not recorded). Some clones in this sample may be carry-over from other donors' samples.

This chain uses TRBV20-1 with TRBJ2-7; TRBD2 matches at 8 bases. The germline V gene has CDR1 DFQATT and CDR2 SNEGSKA (reference sequence). Trimming cost V 0 bases and J 2 bases; bases outside gene matches: 0. This CDR3 has 13 residues. CDR3: CSAREGLAYEQYF. For the CDR3, the DNA is TGCAGTGCTAGAGAGGGACTAGCCTACGAGCAGTACTTC.

The CDR3 region is CASSQEGRLPQHF. CDR3 DNA: TGTGCCAGCAGCCAAGAGGGACGGCTGCCCCAGCATTTT. The chain links TRBV3-1 to TRBJ1-5, with a weak D call TRBD1 (5 bases). CDR1 and CDR2 (germline): LGHDT, YNNKEL (reference sequence). Trimming shortened V by 0 bases and J by 9 bases, and 9 bases separated the two germline ends. This CDR3 has 13 residues.

V usage is TRBV4-3 and J usage is TRBJ2-7; D might be TRBD1 or TRBD2, each matching 5 bases. This CDR3 comprises 14 residues. Per the germline V gene, CDR1 is LGHNA and CDR2 is YSLEER. V was shortened by 5 bases and J by 3 bases, with 14 bases between the two germline ends. The CDR3: CASSYRDGYYEQYF. The DNA of the CDR3 is TGCGCCAGCAGCTACCGGGACGGATACTACGAGCAGTACTTC.

The chain joins TRBV20-1 to TRBJ2-1; 13 bases fit TRBD2. The junction had 19 bases not matched to a gene; V was cut back by 2 bases and J by 0 bases. The germline V gene encodes CDR1 DFQATT and CDR2 SNEGSKA (reference sequence). The CDR3 consists of 22 residues. The DNA for the CDR3 is TGCAGTGCTAGACCTTTAGACCTGGGACTAGCGGGAAAAACCGGCTCCTACAATGAGCAGTTCTTC. Amino acid sequence: CSARPLDLGLAGKTGSYNEQFF.

This chain connects TRBV2 to TRBJ2-1; weak D call: TRBD2 (5 bases). Germline V gene lookup returns CDR1 SNHLY and CDR2 FYNNEI. Trimming cost V 8 bases and J 4 bases, with 18 bases left between them. The CDR3 is made up of 15 amino acids. The CDR3, as DNA: TGTGCCAGCGTCCCGGAGGTCCGGATTTACAATGAGCAGTTCTTC. Translation gives CASVPEVRIYNEQFF.

In its sample, this clonotype was seen a few times. This chain connects TRBV13 to TRBJ2-7; 7 bases fit TRBD1. The CDR3 runs 14 residues. From germline, CDR1 is PRHDT and CDR2 FYEKMQ (reference sequence). V shed 5 bases and J 0 bases; nucleotides not matched to a gene: 4. In nucleotides, the CDR3 is TGTGCCAGCAGCAAGACAGGGAGCTCCTACGAGCAGTACTTC. Translating it yields CASSKTGSSYEQYF.

The chain is built from TRBV5-6 and TRBJ2-7; 7 bases line up with TRBD2. Germline loops: CDR1 SGHDT, CDR2 YYEEEE. The J segment lost 4 bases and the V segment lost 1 base, leaving 2 bases of the junction unmatched. This CDR3 region has 13 residues. In nucleotides, the CDR3 is TGTGCCAGCAGCTTGAGCGGGGAATACGAGCAGTACTTC. This sequence encodes CASSLSGEYEQYF.

The chain joins TRBV28 to TRBJ2-7; TRBD1 matches 7 bases. This CDR3 has 14 amino acids. The V segment lost 6 bases and the J segment 7 bases; nucleotides outside the gene matches: 12. Germline CDR1 MDHEN, CDR2 SYDVKM. The CDR3 DNA reads TGTGCCAGCAGGGTGACAGGGTCCTTGGGGGAGCAGTACTTC. This translates into CASRVTGSLGEQYF.

V gene TRBV7-2 combines with J gene TRBJ2-5; no clear D. Trimming removed 8 bases from V and 0 bases from J, with 16 bases in between. Germline CDR1 reads SGHTA; CDR2 reads FQGNSA. The CDR3 runs to 15 residues. The CDR3 region is CASEKSDFDQETQYF. As DNA, the CDR3 is TGTGCCAGCGAAAAAAGTGACTTTGACCAAGAGACCCAGTACTTC.

This clonotype appeared once. This chain connects TRBV7-6 to TRBJ2-7, with D possibly being TRBD1 (7 bases). CDR1 is SGHVS, CDR2 FNYEAQ, per germline. The CDR3 is 15 amino acids. Between the trimmed V and J ends, which lost 2 bases and 3 bases, there was a span of 14 bases. CDR3 coding DNA: TGTGCCAGCAGCTTATACAGGGGAGGAGACTACGAGCAGTACTTC. It translates to CASSLYRGGDYEQYF.

The chain links TRBV7-2 to TRBJ1-5, with no clear D. The V and J ends lost 2 bases and 9 bases respectively, with 17 bases between them. This CDR3 has 15 residues. Germline loops: CDR1 SGHTA, CDR2 FQGNSA. The CDR3 DNA is TGTGCCAGCAGCTTAAAGGAGGGCATAATACCGCCCCAGCATTTT. Encoded protein: CASSLKEGIIPPQHF. The whole variable domain, remainder taken from reference TRBV7-2 and TRBJ1-5, is GAGVSQSPSNKVTEKGKDVELRCDPISGHTALYWYRQSLGQGLEFLIYFQGNSAPDKSGLPSDRFSAERTGGSVSTLTIQRTQQEDSAVYLCASSLKEGIIPPQHFGDGTRLSIL.

This clonotype was detected many times. The rearrangement links TRBV7-9 to TRBJ2-4; D gene uncertain. CDR3 length: 14 residues. The germline V gene has CDR1 SEHNR and CDR2 FQNEAQ (reference sequence). Between the trimmed V and J ends, which lost 4 bases and 1 base, there was a span of 8 bases. CDR3 nucleotides: TGTGCCAGCAGCTGGGAAGGGGCCAAAAACATTCAGTACTTC. Amino acids: CASSWEGAKNIQYF.

This clonotype was picked up a small number of times. The chain combines TRBV20-1 with TRBJ2-1, with 8 bases fitting TRBD2. CDR3 length: 15 residues. Germline V gene data show CDR1 as DFQATT and CDR2 as SNEGSKA (reference sequence). With 0 bases clipped from V and 6 bases from J, the junction kept 7 bases outside the gene matches. CDR3: CSARDQRTSINEQFF. The CDR3 DNA reads TGCAGTGCTAGAGACCAACGGACTAGCATCAATGAGCAGTTCTTC.